These 26 T cell receptor beta chains came from one sample sequenced in a study of T-cell reconstitution after alpha-beta-depleted transplantation in children. Unique molecular identifiers were used in preparing the TCRbeta library. TCRdb ran MiXCR on the PCR reads and lists one entry per CDR3 protein. The sample has roughly 350,000 distinct CDR3 sequences; about a sixth are singletons. The input for sequencing was PBMCs, mostly from graft donor cells, taken 360 days after TCRalphabeta/CD19-depleted stem cell transplant. The source is a male patient under 10 years old who had a stem cell transplant for acute lymphoblastic leukemia, so the T cells may come from the graft donor.

This clonotype was detected only a few times. The chain has TRBV27 and TRBJ2-3; 10 bases are a match to TRBD2. The germline V gene encodes CDR1 MNHEY and CDR2 SMNVEV (reference sequence). The junction had 7 bases not matched to a gene; V was cut back by 2 bases and J by 5 bases. This CDR3 spans 16 amino acids. CDR3 bases: TGTGCCAGCAGTTTAGCCCTAGCGGGAGCCCTAGATACGCAGTATTTT. It yields the protein CASSLALAGALDTQYF.

This clonotype showed up many times. The V and J genes are TRBV7-9 and TRBJ2-1; the D gene is possibly TRBD2 (5 bases). The V and J ends lost 7 bases and 7 bases respectively, with 23 bases between them. This CDR3 has 16 amino acids. CDR1 is SEHNR, CDR2 FQNEAQ, per germline (reference sequence). The CDR3: CASTTWPSAEENEQFF. In nucleotides, the CDR3 is TGTGCCAGCACCACTTGGCCCTCCGCGGAGGAAAATGAGCAGTTCTTC.

This clonotype has only a few counts. The CDR3 DNA is TGCGCCAGCAGCCCGGGGCAGGTGGACGGAAACATTCAGTACTTC. Amino acids: CASSPGQVDGNIQYF. The chain is built from TRBV5-1 and TRBJ2-4; D possibly uses TRBD1 or TRBD2 (5 bases each). With 4 bases removed from V and 6 bases from J, the gap between germline ends came to 17 bases. The CDR3 extends over 15 amino acids. Germline V gives CDR1 SGHRS, CDR2 YFSETQ.

This clonotype was seen many times. The V and J genes are TRBV28 and TRBJ2-1; D not resolved. CDR1 and CDR2 (germline): MDHEN, SYDVKM. This CDR3 has 15 amino acids. The V gene lost 3 bases and the J gene lost 6 bases, with 15 bases spanning the gap. The CDR3 DNA reads as TGTGCCAGCAGTTTCGCCCCTCTTTTGGGCAATGAGCAGTTCTTC. Its translation is CASSFAPLLGNEQFF.

This chain connects TRBV29-1 to TRBJ2-7; no reliable D call. The CDR3 runs to 11 residues. Per the germline V gene, CDR1 is SQVTM and CDR2 is ANQGSEA. The ends were cut back, 7 bases at V and 6 bases at J, with 13 bases in the middle. The CDR3 region has the DNA TGCAGCGCGAGATTAGTGACCGAGCAGTACTTC. It is translated as CSARLVTEQYF.

This clonotype was seen only a few times. V is TRBV5-1 and J is TRBJ2-3, with TRBD2 matching 7 bases. CDR3 size: 15 residues. V was clipped by 4 bases and J by 3 bases; unmatched bases: 8. Germline CDR1 SGHRS, CDR2 YFSETQ. This CDR3 is CASSPLGAGTDTQYF. As DNA, the CDR3 is TGCGCCAGCAGCCCCCTGGGAGCGGGGACAGATACGCAGTATTTT.

The genes are TRBV6-2 or TRBV6-3 and TRBJ2-7; D gene unclear. Looked up from germline, CDR1 is MNHEY and CDR2 is SVGEGT. There are 15 residues in the CDR3. V was shortened by 2 bases and J by 0 bases, with 11 bases between the two germline ends. CDR3 sequence reads: CASSYRVPGSYEQYF. The CDR3 nucleotides are TGTGCCAGCAGTTACCGAGTCCCGGGCTCCTACGAGCAGTACTTC.

This clonotype was detected many times. The chain has TRBV5-1 and TRBJ2-1, with D possibly TRBD2 on 6 matching bases. CDR3 length: 15 amino acids. Deletions cut 6 bases from V and 7 bases from J, with 20 bases between. Germline V gene data show CDR1 as SGHRS and CDR2 as YFSETQ. CDR3 DNA: TGCGCCAGCAACCCATGGGGGGATTCACGTAATGAGCAGTTCTTC. This encodes CASNPWGDSRNEQFF.

This clonotype was detected ten times or more. This chain connects TRBV27 to TRBJ1-6; D is perhaps TRBD1 (6 bases). Trimming removed 6 bases at V and 7 bases at J, with 16 bases between. The CDR3 covers 15 residues. Per germline, CDR1 MNHEY and CDR2 SMNVEV (reference sequence). CDR3 DNA sequence: TGTGCCAGCAGCCCTCGGGGGCAACTCAATTCACCCCTCCACTTT. Translation gives CASSPRGQLNSPLHF.

CDR3 DNA sequence: TGTGCCACAAAGGGAGCGGGAATGGGGTCGGCCCAGTACTTC. It specifies CATKGAGMGSAQYF. The rearrangement joins TRBV7-9 to TRBJ2-5; 7 bases are a match to TRBD2. This CDR3 region has 14 residues. The V segment lost 10 bases and the J segment 9 bases; nucleotides outside the gene matches: 17. Germline values: CDR1 SEHNR, CDR2 FQNEAQ (reference sequence).

This clonotype has a count of ten or more. The chain uses TRBV12-3 or TRBV12-4 and TRBJ1-1, with D uncertain. V lost 6 bases, J lost 0 bases, and 11 bases lay in between. The length of the CDR3 is 14 residues. Here the CDR3 reads CASSWAALNTEAFF. In nucleotides, the CDR3 is TGTGCCAGCAGCTGGGCCGCCCTGAACACTGAAGCTTTCTTT.

This clonotype turned up a few times. The J gene is TRBJ2-1, the V gene TRBV11-2, with 12 bases matching TRBD2. The CDR3 consists of 20 residues. Germline assignment: CDR1 SGHAT and CDR2 FQNNGV. Trimming removed 5 bases from V and 7 bases from J; junction bases left unmatched: 21. The CDR3 coding sequence is TGTGCCAGCAGCCCGCTTTTTGGGCTAGCGGGAGGGACCCCTCAGAATGAGCAGTTCTTC. Its translation: CASSPLFGLAGGTPQNEQFF.

This chain connects TRBV5-4 to TRBJ2-7; D might be TRBD1 (6 bases). CDR3 length: 15 amino acids. Germline V gene data show CDR1 as SGHNT and CDR2 as YYREEE (reference sequence). Trimming left V 3 bases short and J 2 bases short, with 15 bases between. The CDR3 reads CASSWGPDRTYEQYF. The DNA of the CDR3 is TGTGCCAGCAGCTGGGGCCCGGACAGAACCTACGAGCAGTACTTC. Supplemented by reference TRBV5-4 and TRBJ2-7, the full variable domain reads ETGVTQSPTHLIKTRGQQVTLRCSSQSGHNTVSWYQQALGQGPQFIFQYYREEENGRGNFPPRFSGLQFPNYSSELNVNALELDDSALYLCASSWGPDRTYEQYFGPGTRLTVT.

This clonotype occurred a few times. The chain uses TRBV18 and TRBJ1-5, with unresolved D. The CDR3 contains 15 residues. Germline CDR1 and CDR2: KGHSH and LQKENI. The germline V and J ends were trimmed by 4 bases and 0 bases, with 10 bases remaining between them. The CDR3 is CASSRATDSNQPQHF. The CDR3 DNA is TGTGCCAGCTCACGCGCAACGGATAGCAATCAGCCCCAGCATTTT.

The chain links TRBV11-2 to TRBJ1-5, with D perhaps matching TRBD1 (5 bases). Germline values: CDR1 SGHAT, CDR2 FQNNGV. This CDR3 spans 17 amino acids. V shed 1 base and J shed 1 base, with 14 bases lying between them. The CDR3 reads CASSLVPQGWSNQPQHF. Here the CDR3 DNA reads TGTGCCAGCAGCTTAGTCCCCCAGGGTTGGAGCAATCAGCCCCAGCATTTT.

In this sample, this clonotype turned up many times. V usage is TRBV5-1 and J usage is TRBJ1-5; no firm D call. The V end was cut by 0 bases, the J end by 5 bases, with 6 bases between. The CDR3 consists of 13 residues. Germline CDR1 and CDR2: SGHRS and YFSETQ. This CDR3 reads CASSLAPDQPQHF. In DNA form, the CDR3 reads TGCGCCAGCAGCTTGGCCCCCGATCAGCCCCAGCATTTT.

The V gene is TRBV20-1, the J gene TRBJ2-1, with 7 bases lining up with TRBD2. Germline V gives CDR1 DFQATT, CDR2 SNEGSKA (reference sequence). With 6 bases clipped from V and 4 bases from J, the junction kept 9 bases outside the gene matches. The length of the CDR3 is 14 residues. This CDR3 is CSAPGLGAYNEQFF. Written as DNA, the CDR3 is TGCAGTGCCCCCGGACTAGGGGCTTACAATGAGCAGTTCTTC.

In its sample, this clonotype was seen a few times. The V and J genes are TRBV13 and TRBJ2-7; D might be TRBD2 (6 bases). Germline lookup yields CDR1 PRHDT and CDR2 FYEKMQ (reference sequence). The ends were cut back, 2 bases at V and 0 bases at J, with 17 bases in the middle. This CDR3 comprises 17 residues. Written as DNA, the CDR3 is TGTGCCAGCAGCTTAATCGCCGGGACTCCAAGCTCCTACGAGCAGTACTTC. Protein product: CASSLIAGTPSSYEQYF.

This clonotype was picked up many times. The chain couples TRBV5-1 to TRBJ2-2; no firm D call. The length of the CDR3 is 13 residues. Germline CDR1 is SGHRS and CDR2 is YFSETQ. V shed 4 bases and J shed 8 bases, with 12 bases lying between them. The CDR3, as DNA: TGCGCCAGCAGCGCCTCCGAGGCGGGGGAGCTGTTTTTT. Amino acid sequence: CASSASEAGELFF.

This clonotype was counted many times. V gene TRBV7-9 combines with J gene TRBJ2-1, with TRBD2 matching 10 bases. The CDR3 sequence is 15 residues long. CDR1 and CDR2 from the germline V gene are SEHNR and FQNEAQ (reference sequence). V gave up 5 bases and J gave up 9 bases; unmatched junction bases: 10. CDR3 loop: CASSPSLAGESEQFF. The DNA for the CDR3 is TGTGCCAGCAGCCCCTCTCTAGCGGGAGAATCTGAGCAGTTCTTC.

This clonotype was counted between two and nine times. The rearrangement links TRBV6-2 or TRBV6-3 to TRBJ1-2; D may be TRBD1 (5 bases). Trimming stripped 8 bases from V and 4 bases from J, with 14 bases between. Germline assignment: CDR1 MNHEY and CDR2 SVGEGT. This CDR3 contains 13 residues. The CDR3 loop reads CASLQDPFYGYTF. The CDR3 nucleotides read TGTGCCAGCCTACAGGACCCCTTCTATGGCTACACCTTC.

The CDR3 nucleotides are TGCGCCAGCAGCCAAGACGGACAGTCCTACAATGAGCAGTTCTTC. It yields the protein CASSQDGQSYNEQFF. The chain has TRBV4-3 and TRBJ2-1, with D possibly being TRBD1 (6 bases). Germline CDR1 reads LGHNA; CDR2 reads YSLEER. With 0 bases removed from V and 1 base from J, the gap between germline ends came to 7 bases. CDR3 size: 15 residues.

The J gene is TRBJ2-7, the V gene TRBV5-1; 9 bases are shared with TRBD1. Germline lookup yields CDR1 SGHRS and CDR2 YFSETQ. This CDR3 spans 14 amino acids. V lost 3 bases, J lost 7 bases, and 8 bases stayed unmatched. The CDR3 protein is CASSWTGQGEEQYF. The CDR3, as DNA: TGCGCCAGCAGCTGGACGGGACAGGGCGAGGAGCAGTACTTC.

The table lists this clonotype with a few counts. The chain joins TRBV12-3 or TRBV12-4 to TRBJ1-1, with D perhaps TRBD1 (5 bases). Trimming removed 5 bases from V and 6 bases from J, with 13 bases in between. The CDR3 contains 13 residues. The chain's CDR3 is CASSPRGGPEAFF. CDR3 DNA sequence: TGTGCCAGCAGTCCCCGGGGGGGACCTGAAGCTTTCTTT.

CDR3 sequence reads: CASSARTVTDTQYF. The CDR3 nucleotides read TGTGCCAGCAGCGCCCGAACAGTTACAGATACGCAGTATTTT. The chain employs TRBV11-1 and TRBJ2-3; D unresolved. There are 14 residues in the CDR3. Trimming stripped 5 bases from V and 3 bases from J, with 12 bases between. CDR1 is SGHAT, CDR2 FQDESV, per germline (reference sequence).

This clonotype occurred many times. The gene calls are TRBV19 and TRBJ2-3; a possible D gene is TRBD1 (5 bases). Germline-derived CDR1 and CDR2 are LNHDA and SQIVND (reference sequence). The germline V and J ends were trimmed by 4 bases and 5 bases, with 10 bases remaining between them. This CDR3 is built from 13 residues. The CDR3 sequence: CASSSRARDTQYF. CDR3 bases: TGTGCCAGTAGTAGCAGGGCTAGAGATACGCAGTATTTT. Full variable domain (outside the CDR3, taken from reference TRBV19 and TRBJ2-3): DGGITQSPKYLFRKEGQNVTLSCEQNLNHDAMYWYRQDPGQGLRLIYYSQIVNDFQKGDIAEGYSVSREKKESFPLTVTSAQKNPTAFYLCASSSRARDTQYFGPGTRLTVL.